The rows below give T cell receptor beta chains drawn from one sample of a study of Graves' ophthalmopathy and Graves' hyperthyroidism. MiXCR was run by TCRdb on the multiplex PCR reads, yielding one entry per CDR3 protein. Of approximately 380,000 distinct CDR3 sequences detected, around 21% appear once; the ten largest clones hold 3%. The sample consisted of peripheral blood. The receptors were gathered from a woman between 18 and 29 years old with stable Graves' hyperthyroidism. Each CDR3 is given with its conserved first and last residue. A D gene is named only where the DNA matches it firmly. Clone size is shown for a subset of rows, as once, few, many or a class of expanded clone.

j_gene	v_gene	d_gene	abundance	CDR3nt	CDR3aa
TRBJ1-5	TRBV12-3/TRBV12-4	NA	NA	TGTGCCAGCAGTTTATCAGGGCGGAATCAGCCCCAGCATTTT	CASSLSGRNQPQHF
TRBJ1-2	TRBV6-4	NA	NA	TGTGCCAGCAGGCCAGCTGGCTACACCTTC	CASRPAGYTF
TRBJ1-3	TRBV6-1	TRBD1	many	TGTGCCAGCAGTAGGGACAGTGACACCATATATTTT	CASSRDSDTIYF
TRBJ1-1	TRBV6-1	TRBD1	NA	TGTGCCAGCAGTGAAGGGACAGGGAAGCGGGTGACTTTCTTT	CASSEGTGKRVTFF
TRBJ2-7	TRBV5-1	TRBD2	many	TGCGCCAGCAGCTTGGAACTAGCGGGGGCCTACGAGCAGTACTTC	CASSLELAGAYEQYF
TRBJ1-2	TRBV2	TRBD1	many	TGTGCCAGCAGTCTGGGACAGGGTGGCCTTTATGGCTACACCTTC	CASSLGQGGLYGYTF
TRBJ2-7	TRBV6-2/TRBV6-3	NA	many	TGTGCCAGCAGTTTCAGGGACCCCGTATTTTACGAGCAGTACTTC	CASSFRDPVFYEQYF
TRBJ1-5	TRBV12-3/TRBV12-4	TRBD1	NA	TGTGCCAGCAGGAATGGACAGGGGTTTGATCAGCCCCAGCATTTT	CASRNGQGFDQPQHF
TRBJ1-5	TRBV27	TRBD1	NA	TGTGCCAGCAGTCGTACAGGGGACGCGGTACGCAATCAGCCCCAGCATTTT	CASSRTGDAVRNQPQHF
TRBJ2-7	TRBV7-3	TRBD2	many	TGTGCCAGCAGCCCCACACTAGCGGGAGTCCACGAGCAGTACTTC	CASSPTLAGVHEQYF
TRBJ2-7	TRBV6-5	NA	medium-sized	TGTGCCAGCAGTTACTCTCGGGACCCAGTGGGGGAGCAGTACTTC	CASSYSRDPVGEQYF
TRBJ2-7	TRBV6-2/TRBV6-3	TRBD2	many	TGTGCCAGCAGTTACCTCGGGCTAGCGGGCGCCTCCTCCTACGAGCAGTACTTC	CASSYLGLAGASSYEQYF
TRBJ1-5	TRBV12-3/TRBV12-4	NA	few	TGTGCCAGCAGTTTTTGGAGAAATCAGCCCCAGCATTTT	CASSFWRNQPQHF
TRBJ2-5	TRBV7-8	NA	few	TGTGCCACGCTAGCCGCGCGGGCAGGCCTCTGGGAGACCCAGTACTTC	CATLAARAGLWETQYF
TRBJ2-7	TRBV20-1	TRBD1	many	TGCAGTGCCCGACAGGGGATCTACGAGCAGTACTTC	CSARQGIYEQYF
TRBJ1-1	TRBV18	TRBD1	many	TGTGCCAGCTCGTCAAGAACAGGGGGAGGCACTGAAGCTTTCTTT	CASSSRTGGGTEAFF
TRBJ2-5	TRBV24-1	TRBD1	many	TGTGCCACCAGTGATTTGCCCCGGACAGGGAGAGAGACCCAGTACTTC	CATSDLPRTGRETQYF
TRBJ2-7	TRBV10-3	TRBD1	NA	TGTGCCATCAGTGAGCGGGACAGTTACGAGCAGTACTTC	CAISERDSYEQYF
TRBJ2-5	TRBV15	TRBD2	few	TGTGCCACCAGCAGGGGCAGCGGGGGCGTGAAAGAGACCCAGTACTTC	CATSRGSGGVKETQYF
TRBJ2-5	TRBV6-1	TRBD1	once	TGTGCCATCAGGTCCGGGACAGGGAGGGGAGAGACCCAGTACTTC	CAIRSGTGRGETQYF
TRBJ2-2	TRBV2	NA	many	TGTGCCAGCCGCGGGGTAGCCGGGGAGCTGTTTTTT	CASRGVAGELFF
TRBJ2-7	TRBV30	NA	NA	TGTGCCTGGAGTGTAAGGGGCTACGAGCAGTACTTC	CAWSVRGYEQYF
TRBJ1-5	TRBV19	NA	NA	TGTGCCAGTACTCCCCCGGGGATAACAAATCAGCCTCAGCATTTT	CASTPPGITNQPQHF
TRBJ2-3	TRBV20-1	TRBD2	few	TGCAGTGCCAGACGTAGCGGGGTTAGCGCAGATACGCAGTATTTT	CSARRSGVSADTQYF
TRBJ2-7	TRBV6-1	NA	NA	TGTGCCACCCCATTCCGGGGCAGAGTAGACGAGCAGTACTTC	CATPFRGRVDEQYF
TRBJ2-7	TRBV18	NA	many	TGTGCCAGCTCACCACCGACAAGATCCTACGAGCAGTACTTC	CASSPPTRSYEQYF
TRBJ2-7	TRBV28	TRBD2	many	TGTGCCAGCAGTTTACCTAGCGGGTCTAACGAGCAGTACTTC	CASSLPSGSNEQYF
TRBJ2-7	TRBV5-1	TRBD2	many	TGCGCCAGCAGCCCGGAGGGACTAGGGTGGGGCGAGCAGTACTTC	CASSPEGLGWGEQYF
TRBJ1-1	TRBV6-5	NA	many	TGTGCCAGCAGTTACGGGGGCTATGACACTGAAGCTTTCTTT	CASSYGGYDTEAFF
TRBJ2-7	TRBV5-1	NA	many	TGCGCCAGCAGCTTGGAGGGAGGCGAGCAGTACTTC	CASSLEGGEQYF
TRBJ2-7	TRBV12-3/TRBV12-4	TRBD2	many	TGTGCCAGCAGAAGACTAGCGGGCTCCTACGAGCAGTACTTC	CASRRLAGSYEQYF
TRBJ1-5	TRBV4-1	TRBD1	many	TGCGCCAGCGAGCCGGGACAGGGGGCTGTTCAGCCCCAGCATTTT	CASEPGQGAVQPQHF
TRBJ1-2	TRBV28	NA	many	TGTGCCAGCAGTTTACTTGGTAAAATGCGCTACACCTTC	CASSLLGKMRYTF
TRBJ1-2	TRBV6-1	NA	many	TGTGCCAGCAGTGAAGCTGGCCAGAACTATGGCTACACCTTC	CASSEAGQNYGYTF
TRBJ1-2	TRBV7-2	TRBD1	many	TGTGCCAGCATCGTAAAGACAGGGGGCGTCTATGGCTACACCTTC	CASIVKTGGVYGYTF
TRBJ2-7	TRBV6-1	NA	NA	TGTGCCAGCAGTGAAGTTAATAGTTCCGAGCAGTACTTC	CASSEVNSSEQYF
TRBJ1-2	TRBV9	TRBD1	many	TGTGCCAGCAGCCCCTCGGACAGGAACTATGGCTACACCTTC	CASSPSDRNYGYTF